The clone carrying this T cell receptor (beta chain) was counted once. As handled by the study authors: Amplification with reference gene primers provided the estimates of nucleated cell counts. The repertoire was sequenced with immunoSEQ multiplex PCR; TCRdb's copy has only in-frame clones and lacks some. That table supplies the V and J calls and clone size; D and trimming were determined from the DNA. Of 110,000 or so clones in the sample, approximately 85% were seen once. The data were obtained in a study of blood T cell repertoires in COVID-19. At the level of the study: COVID-19 samples from acute and convalescent phases originated in the United States, Italy and Spain.

In germline, CDR1 is MNHEY, CDR2 SVGEGT. V gave up 5 bases and J gave up 4 bases, with 24 bases separating them. The CDR3 consists of 17 residues. Sequenced material: peripheral blood. The gene calls are TRBV6-2 or TRBV6-3 and TRBJ2-7; D might be TRBD1 (6 bases). This clonotype originated in a man aged 40-49 years with acute or convalescent COVID-19. CDR3 in DNA: TGTGCCAGCAGTCTAAGGGGGAATGTAGCCTCATGGTACGAGCAGTACTTC. It encodes CASSLRGNVASWYEQYF.